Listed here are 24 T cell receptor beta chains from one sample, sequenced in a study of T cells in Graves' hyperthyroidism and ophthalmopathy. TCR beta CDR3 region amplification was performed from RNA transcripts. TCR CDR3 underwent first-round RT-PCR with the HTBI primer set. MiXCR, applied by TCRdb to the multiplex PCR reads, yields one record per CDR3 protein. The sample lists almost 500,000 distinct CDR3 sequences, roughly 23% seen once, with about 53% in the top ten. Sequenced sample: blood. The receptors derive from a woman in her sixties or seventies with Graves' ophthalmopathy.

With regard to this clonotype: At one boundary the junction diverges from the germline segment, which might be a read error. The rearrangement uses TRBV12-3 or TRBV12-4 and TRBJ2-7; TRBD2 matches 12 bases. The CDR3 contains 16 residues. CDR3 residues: CASSQPLAGGSYEQYF. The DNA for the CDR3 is TGCGCCAGCAGCCAACCTCTAGCGGGAGGGTCCTACGAGCAGTACTTC.

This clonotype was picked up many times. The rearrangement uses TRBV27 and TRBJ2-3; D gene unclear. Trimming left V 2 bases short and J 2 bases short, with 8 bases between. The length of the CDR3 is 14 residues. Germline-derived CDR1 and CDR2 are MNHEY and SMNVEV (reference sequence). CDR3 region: CASSLTYNTDTQYF. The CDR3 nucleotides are TGTGCCAGCAGTTTAACCTATAACACAGATACGCAGTATTTT.

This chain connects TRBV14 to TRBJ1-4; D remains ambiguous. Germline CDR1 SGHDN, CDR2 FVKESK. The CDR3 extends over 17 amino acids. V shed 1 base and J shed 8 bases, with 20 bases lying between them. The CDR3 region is CASSQVLRPHGDEKLFF. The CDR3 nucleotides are TGTGCCAGCAGCCAAGTTTTAAGGCCGCACGGAGACGAAAAACTGTTTTTT.

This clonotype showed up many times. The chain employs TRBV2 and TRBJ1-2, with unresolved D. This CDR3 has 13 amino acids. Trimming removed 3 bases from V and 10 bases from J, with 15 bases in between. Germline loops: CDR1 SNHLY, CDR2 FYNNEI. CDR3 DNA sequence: TGTGCCAGCAGTGAGGTCAAAAGAGGCTACTACACCTTC. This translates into CASSEVKRGYYTF.

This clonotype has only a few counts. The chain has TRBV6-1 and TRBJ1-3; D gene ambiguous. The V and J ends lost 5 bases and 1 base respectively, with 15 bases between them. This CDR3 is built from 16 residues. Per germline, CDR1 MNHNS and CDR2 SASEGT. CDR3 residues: CASSQQLPGSGNTIYF. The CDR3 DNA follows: TGTGCCAGCAGTCAACAGCTACCTGGGTCTGGAAACACCATATATTTT.

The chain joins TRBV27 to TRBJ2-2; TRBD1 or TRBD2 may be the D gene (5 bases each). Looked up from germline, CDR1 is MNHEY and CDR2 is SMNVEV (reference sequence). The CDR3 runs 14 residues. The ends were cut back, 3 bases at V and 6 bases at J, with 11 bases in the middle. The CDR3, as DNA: TGTGCCAGCAGTTTTATGGGGACGTCCGGGGAGCTGTTTTTT. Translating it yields CASSFMGTSGELFF.

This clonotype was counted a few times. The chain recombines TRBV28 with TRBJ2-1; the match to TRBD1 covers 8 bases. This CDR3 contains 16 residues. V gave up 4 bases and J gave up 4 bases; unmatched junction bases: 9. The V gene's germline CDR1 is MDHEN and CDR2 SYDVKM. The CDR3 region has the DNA TGTGCCAGCAGTTCGCTTGGGACAGGATTTTACAATGAGCAGTTCTTC. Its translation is CASSSLGTGFYNEQFF.

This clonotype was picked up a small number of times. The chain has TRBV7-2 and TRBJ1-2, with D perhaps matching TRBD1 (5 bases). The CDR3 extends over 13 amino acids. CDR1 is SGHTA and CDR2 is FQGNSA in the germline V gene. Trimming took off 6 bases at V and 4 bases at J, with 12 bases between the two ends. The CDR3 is CASRNRQTYGYTF. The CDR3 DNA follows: TGTGCCAGCAGAAATAGACAGACCTATGGCTACACCTTC.

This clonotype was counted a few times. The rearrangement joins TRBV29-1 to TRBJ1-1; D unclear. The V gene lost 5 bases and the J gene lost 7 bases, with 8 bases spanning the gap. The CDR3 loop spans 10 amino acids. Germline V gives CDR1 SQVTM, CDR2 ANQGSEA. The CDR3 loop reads CSVQTVEAFF. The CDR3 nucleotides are TGCAGCGTTCAAACAGTTGAAGCTTTCTTT. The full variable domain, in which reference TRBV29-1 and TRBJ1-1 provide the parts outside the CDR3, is SAVISQKPSRDICQRGTSLTIQCQVDSQVTMMFWYRQQPGQSLTLIATANQGSEATYESGFVIDKFPISRPNLTFSTLTVSNMSPEDSSIYLCSVQTVEAFFGQGTRLTVV.

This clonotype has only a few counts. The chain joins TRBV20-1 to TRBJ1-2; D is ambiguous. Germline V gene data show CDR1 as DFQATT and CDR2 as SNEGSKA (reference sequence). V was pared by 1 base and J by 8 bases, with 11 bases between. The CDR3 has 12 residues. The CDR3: CSARVQDRGYTF. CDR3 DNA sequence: TGCAGTGCTAGAGTGCAGGACCGAGGCTACACCTTC.

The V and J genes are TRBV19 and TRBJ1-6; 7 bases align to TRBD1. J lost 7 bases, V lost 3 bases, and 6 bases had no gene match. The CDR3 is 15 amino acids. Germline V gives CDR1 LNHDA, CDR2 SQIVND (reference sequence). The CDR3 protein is CASSMSGTANSPLHF. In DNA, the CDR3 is TGTGCCAGTAGTATGTCCGGGACAGCCAATTCACCCCTCCACTTT.

The CDR3 loop is CASSFIGGGYTF. CDR3 sequence (DNA): TGCGCCAGCAGCTTTATCGGAGGAGGCTACACCTTC. The chain carries TRBV5-1 and TRBJ1-2; D is uncertain. Trimming removed 2 bases at V and 8 bases at J, with 10 bases between. Germline CDR1 and CDR2: SGHRS and YFSETQ. The CDR3 is 12 residues long.

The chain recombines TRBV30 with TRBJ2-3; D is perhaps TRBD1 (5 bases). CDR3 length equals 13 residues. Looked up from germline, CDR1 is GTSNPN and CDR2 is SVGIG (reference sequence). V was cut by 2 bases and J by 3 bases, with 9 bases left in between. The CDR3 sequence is CAWSRKGTDTQYF. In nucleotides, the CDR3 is TGTGCCTGGAGTAGAAAGGGGACAGATACGCAGTATTTT.

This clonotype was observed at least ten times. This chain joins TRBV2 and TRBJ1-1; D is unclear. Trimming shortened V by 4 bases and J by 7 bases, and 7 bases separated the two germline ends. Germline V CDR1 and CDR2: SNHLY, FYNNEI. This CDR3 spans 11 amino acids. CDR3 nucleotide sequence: TGTGCCAGCAGTGTACAGCTTGAAGCTTTCTTT. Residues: CASSVQLEAFF.

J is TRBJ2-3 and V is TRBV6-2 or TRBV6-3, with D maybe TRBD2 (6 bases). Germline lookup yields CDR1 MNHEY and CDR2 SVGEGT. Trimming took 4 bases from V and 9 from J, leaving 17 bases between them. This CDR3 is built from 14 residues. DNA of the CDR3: TGTGCCAGCAGTTTGTCTCGGGGGTTGGGGACGCAGTATTTT. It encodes CASSLSRGLGTQYF.

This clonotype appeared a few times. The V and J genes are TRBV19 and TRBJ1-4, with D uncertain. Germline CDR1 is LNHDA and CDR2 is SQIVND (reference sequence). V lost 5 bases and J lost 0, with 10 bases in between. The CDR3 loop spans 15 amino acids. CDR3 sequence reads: CASSSAETTNEKLFF. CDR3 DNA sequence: TGTGCCAGTAGTTCCGCAGAGACAACTAATGAAAAACTGTTTTTT.

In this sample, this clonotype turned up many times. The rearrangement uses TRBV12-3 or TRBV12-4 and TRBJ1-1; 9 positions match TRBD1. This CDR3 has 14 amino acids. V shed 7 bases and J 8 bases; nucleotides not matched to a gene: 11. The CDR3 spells CASNIPGQGSEAFF. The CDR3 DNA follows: TGTGCCAGCAACATTCCGGGACAGGGATCCGAAGCTTTCTTT.

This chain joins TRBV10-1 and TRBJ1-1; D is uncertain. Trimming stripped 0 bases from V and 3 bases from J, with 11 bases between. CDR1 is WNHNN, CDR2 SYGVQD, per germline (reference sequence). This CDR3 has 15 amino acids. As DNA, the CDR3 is TGCGCCAGCAGTGAGTCGGGCCAAACGGACACTGAAGCTTTCTTT. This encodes CASSESGQTDTEAFF.

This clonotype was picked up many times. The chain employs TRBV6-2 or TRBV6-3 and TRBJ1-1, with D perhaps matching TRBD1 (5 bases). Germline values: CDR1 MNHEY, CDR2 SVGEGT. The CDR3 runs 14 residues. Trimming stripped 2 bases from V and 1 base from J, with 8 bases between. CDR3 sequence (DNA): TGTGCCAGCAGTTACGGGGCCAAGAACACTGAAGCTTTCTTT. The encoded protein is CASSYGAKNTEAFF.

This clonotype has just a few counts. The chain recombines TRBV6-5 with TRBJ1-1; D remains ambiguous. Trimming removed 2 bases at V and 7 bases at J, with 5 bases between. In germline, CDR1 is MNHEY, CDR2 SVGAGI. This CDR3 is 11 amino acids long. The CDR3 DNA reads TGTGCCAGCAGTTACAGGCGTGAAGCTTTCTTT. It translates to CASSYRREAFF.

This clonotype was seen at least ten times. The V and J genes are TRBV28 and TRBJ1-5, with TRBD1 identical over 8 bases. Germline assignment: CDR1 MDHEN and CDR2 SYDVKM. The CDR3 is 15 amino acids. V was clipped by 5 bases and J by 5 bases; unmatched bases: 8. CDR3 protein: CASSPPTGAHQPQHF. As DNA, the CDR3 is TGTGCCAGCAGTCCCCCGACAGGGGCCCATCAGCCCCAGCATTTT. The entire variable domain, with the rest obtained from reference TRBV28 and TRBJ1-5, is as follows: DVKVTQSSRYLVKRTGEKVFLECVQDMDHENMFWYRQDPGLGLRLIYFSYDVKMKEKGDIPEGYSVSREKKERFSLILESASTNQTSMYLCASSPPTGAHQPQHFGDGTRLSIL.

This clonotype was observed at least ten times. The CDR3 here is CASSTRDRVSNEQFF. CDR3 DNA sequence: TGTGCCAGCAGCACAAGGGACAGGGTTAGCAATGAGCAGTTCTTC. The chain carries TRBV9 and TRBJ2-1; 9 positions agree with TRBD1. Germline values: CDR1 SGDLS, CDR2 YYNGEE. The CDR3 has 15 residues. Trimming took 4 bases from V and 6 from J; bases not matched to a gene: 8.

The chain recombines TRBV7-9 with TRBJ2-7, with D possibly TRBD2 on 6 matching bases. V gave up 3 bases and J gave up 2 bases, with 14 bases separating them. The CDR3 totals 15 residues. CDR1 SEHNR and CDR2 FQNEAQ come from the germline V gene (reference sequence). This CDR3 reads CASSLVSGVTYEQYF. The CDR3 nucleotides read TGTGCCAGCAGCTTGGTCTCGGGGGTTACCTACGAGCAGTACTTC.

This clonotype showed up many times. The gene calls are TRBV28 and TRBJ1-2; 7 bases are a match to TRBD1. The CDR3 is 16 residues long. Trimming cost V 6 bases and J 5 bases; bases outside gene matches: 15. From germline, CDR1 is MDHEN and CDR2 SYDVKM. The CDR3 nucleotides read TGTGCCAGCAGCCGAGACAGGGCATACCCTCGGTATGGCTACACCTTC. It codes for CASSRDRAYPRYGYTF.